This T cell receptor (beta chain) was sequenced in a study of spatial heterogeneity in lung cancer. The time point is: sample taken at primary tumor resection. The cohort: approximately 74 early-stage, untreated non-small cell lung cancer patients. From tumor, nontumor lung or frozen PBMC, whole RNA was taken unsorted for sequencing. In its sample, this clonotype was seen many times. What it binds is not known. Broader study findings: Tumoral mutation counts were tracked by counts of expanded intratumoral alpha and beta TCRs.

The J segment lost 4 bases and the V segment lost 6 bases, leaving 12 bases of the junction unmatched. This CDR3 spans 17 amino acids. TCRdb processed the 5' RACE reads anew with MiXCR; each CDR3 protein has one entry. The table has around 5,000 distinct CDR3 sequences, less than 9.5% seen once; the top ten hold under 60%. The sequenced sample was lung tumor tissue, obtained at surgery. The chain employs TRBV12-3 or TRBV12-4 and TRBJ2-6; 7 nucleotides match TRBD1. The origin of this receptor is a male donor with early-stage non-small cell lung cancer. In nucleotides, the CDR3 is TGTGCCAGCAGCCCCCCGAGCAGGGGGTCCGGGGCCAACGTCCTGACTTTC. It translates to CASSPPSRGSGANVLTF.